This T cell receptor beta chain is drawn from a study of blood T cells in healthy people across ages. The authors ran a second PCR of roughly 7 to 11 cycles using a sample-barcoded 5' primer and a J-beta primer mix. TCRdb itself ran the 5' RACE reads through MiXCR, one entry per CDR3 protein. The repertoire has some 1,000,000 distinct CDR3 sequences, around 25% of them found once; the top ten carry around 0.75%. Study observations and caveats: The donors' CMV status was not determined, possibly confounding changes in expanded clonotypes.

The CDR3 contains 17 residues. Trimming stripped 0 bases from V and 5 bases from J, with 20 bases between. The germline gives CDR1 LGHDT, CDR2 YNNKEL (reference sequence). As for this clonotype: What it binds is not known.

These sequences were also reported in another study, on T cells of mothers and their children. Per that paper: Three healthy Caucasian mothers, along with their six children, were the donors. It was through the M1S primer of the second PCR that sample barcodes and 2-4 random nucleotides were added. Over 9.5 million TCR beta CDR3 reads were obtained from each mother, and a few million from each child.

The sequence was obtained from a girl aged 2-15 years in good health. The chain links TRBV3-1 to TRBJ2-7, with a tentative D call TRBD2 (5 bases). Sequenced material: blood. DNA for the CDR3: TGTGCCAGCAGCCAAGATCTCGGGGTACCTCCTATTGACGAGCAGTACTTC. Amino acid sequence: CASSQDLGVPPIDEQYF.